The 21 T cell receptor beta chains in this list originate from one sample, sequenced in a study of T-cell memory formation after mild COVID-19. MiXCR, run by TCRdb on the 5' RACE reads, gives a single entry per CDR3 protein. The sample yields 110,000 to 150,000 distinct CDR3 sequences, about 25% seen once. The sample was PBMCs or a T cell subset sorted from them (not recorded which). The receptors derive from an adult woman who had mild COVID-19 (a few samples of this study predate the infection). Cell type and time point are not known.

The chain employs TRBV25-1 and TRBJ2-7; D unresolved. CDR1 is MGHDK and CDR2 is SYGVNS in the germline V gene. Trimming stripped 1 base from V and 1 base from J, with 5 bases between. There are 13 residues in the CDR3. DNA for the CDR3: TGTGCCAGCAGTGAATGGGCTTCCTACGAGCAGTACTTC. Protein sequence: CASSEWASYEQYF.

V is TRBV4-1 and J is TRBJ1-1; TRBD1 is a possible D gene (6 bases). Trimming stripped 0 bases from V and 1 base from J, with 12 bases between. Germline V gene sequence: CDR1 MGHRA, CDR2 YSYEKL. CDR3 length: 16 residues. CDR3 in amino acids: CASSQEPGQPNTEAFF. The CDR3 DNA sequence: TGCGCCAGCAGCCAAGAACCGGGACAACCGAACACTGAAGCTTTCTTT.

This clonotype was seen a few times. The rearrangement joins TRBV20-1 to TRBJ2-1; D assignment may be TRBD1 or TRBD2 (5 bases each). CDR1 and CDR2 (germline): DFQATT, SNEGSKA (reference sequence). V was pared by 3 bases and J by 5 bases, with 11 bases between. The CDR3 totals 13 residues. The CDR3 region is CSARGRADNEQFF. For the CDR3, the DNA is TGCAGTGCTAGGGGACGGGCGGACAATGAGCAGTTCTTC.

This sequence joins TRBV2 and TRBJ1-2; D is unclear. From germline, CDR1 is SNHLY and CDR2 FYNNEI. Trimming stripped 7 bases from V and 5 bases from J, with 17 bases between. CDR3 length: 14 amino acids. This CDR3 is CASITHLASYGYTF. DNA for the CDR3: TGTGCCAGCATTACCCATTTGGCATCTTATGGCTACACCTTC.

The chain links TRBV2 to TRBJ2-1; 10 positions match TRBD2. The CDR3 loop spans 14 amino acids. The trim removed 7 bases at V and 6 bases at J, leaving 6 bases unmatched. Germline V gives CDR1 SNHLY, CDR2 FYNNEI. The CDR3 loop reads CASTWTSGVNEQFF. The CDR3 region has the DNA TGTGCCAGCACTTGGACTAGCGGAGTCAATGAGCAGTTCTTC.

The chain joins TRBV7-9 to TRBJ1-1; D ambiguous. CDR1 and CDR2 (germline): SEHNR, FQNEAQ (reference sequence). The CDR3 length is 15 residues. The V and J ends lost 2 bases and 1 base respectively, with 11 bases between them. CDR3 sequence: CASSLLGQSNTEAFF. The CDR3 DNA follows: TGTGCCAGCAGCTTATTAGGCCAGTCGAACACTGAAGCTTTCTTT.

In this sample, this clonotype turned up a few times. The chain has TRBV24-1 and TRBJ2-1; D might be TRBD1 or TRBD2, each matching 6 bases. V lost 0 bases to trimming and J lost 10 bases, with 12 bases between them. The CDR3 loop spans 14 amino acids. Germline CDR1 is KGHDR and CDR2 is SFDVKD. The CDR3 DNA follows: TGTGCCACCAGTGATTTGCTGGGGGGCAGGGAGCAGTTCTTC. Amino acid sequence: CATSDLLGGREQFF.

This clonotype was observed once. The chain joins TRBV29-1 to TRBJ2-2, with D perhaps matching TRBD1 (5 bases). CDR1 SQVTM and CDR2 ANQGSEA come from the germline V gene. The CDR3 has 12 residues. Trimming stripped 6 bases from V and 4 bases from J, with 9 bases between. The CDR3, as DNA: TGCAGCGTGTTAAGGGGCACCGGGGAGCTGTTTTTT. It encodes CSVLRGTGELFF.

The chain joins TRBV11-3 to TRBJ2-3, with TRBD2 matching 7 bases. V lost 5 bases to trimming and J lost 3 bases; unmatched junction nucleotides: 8. CDR3 length: 15 amino acids. In germline, CDR1 is SGHNT, CDR2 YENEEA. The CDR3 protein is CASSLRLAETDTQYF. The CDR3 DNA is TGTGCCAGCAGCCTAAGGCTAGCGGAGACAGATACGCAGTATTTT.

The J gene is TRBJ2-5, the V gene TRBV2; D is uncertain. This CDR3 is built from 13 residues. Germline loops: CDR1 SNHLY, CDR2 FYNNEI. Trimming removed 4 bases from V and 1 base from J, with 7 bases in between. CDR3 in amino acids: CASSGSLQETQYF. CDR3 nucleotides: TGTGCCAGCAGTGGGTCTCTCCAAGAGACCCAGTACTTC.

V is TRBV12-3 or TRBV12-4 and J is TRBJ2-1; TRBD2 is a possible D gene (5 bases). CDR3 length equals 14 residues. V lost 5 bases to trimming and J lost 4 bases, with 12 bases between them. The CDR3 coding sequence is TGTGCCAGCAGTACGCCGGGAATTTACAATGAGCAGTTCTTC. Its translation is CASSTPGIYNEQFF.

This clonotype was found a few times. This chain joins TRBV2 and TRBJ1-2; D perhaps matches TRBD1 (5 bases). Trimming pared 9 bases from V and 9 bases from J, leaving 20 bases between. The CDR3 is 13 residues long. Germline V gene lookup returns CDR1 SNHLY and CDR2 FYNNEI. CDR3 nucleotides: TGTGCCAGTAGCGACAGCGCGTATGGAAGCTACACCTTC. Translated: CASSDSAYGSYTF. Supplemented by reference TRBV2 and TRBJ1-2, the full variable domain reads EPEVTQTPSHQVTQMGQEVILRCVPISNHLYFYWYRQILGQKVEFLVSFYNNEISEKSEIFDDQFSVERPDGSNFTLKIRSTKLEDSAMYFCASSDSAYGSYTFGSGTRLTVV.

V usage is TRBV20-1 and J usage is TRBJ2-3; D gene ambiguous. Trimming left V 4 bases short and J 0 bases short, with 14 bases between. Germline CDR1 reads DFQATT; CDR2 reads SNEGSKA (reference sequence). The CDR3 is made up of 15 amino acids. CDR3 residues: CSATEVSASTDTQYF. The DNA of the CDR3 is TGCAGTGCTACTGAGGTGTCAGCGAGCACAGATACGCAGTATTTT.

The J gene is TRBJ1-1, the V gene TRBV9, with a tentative D call TRBD1 (6 bases). CDR1 SGDLS and CDR2 YYNGEE come from the germline V gene. The CDR3 is made up of 15 amino acids. The ends were cut back, 3 bases at V and 3 bases at J, with 15 bases in the middle. The CDR3 loop is CASSDPGAGDTEAFF. The CDR3 DNA reads TGTGCCAGCAGCGATCCGGGAGCAGGGGACACTGAAGCTTTCTTT.

The chain employs TRBV6-5 and TRBJ2-7; no reliable D call. This CDR3 comprises 14 residues. Germline-derived CDR1 and CDR2 are MNHEY and SVGAGI. Trimming removed 6 bases at V and 5 bases at J, with 17 bases between. The CDR3, as DNA: TGTGCCAGCAGCGCCGGATGGGCCGCACACGAGCAGTACTTC. It is translated as CASSAGWAAHEQYF.

The genes are TRBV9 and TRBJ2-3; 7 nucleotides line up with TRBD2. The length of the CDR3 is 14 residues. Germline V gene sequence: CDR1 SGDLS, CDR2 YYNGEE. V lost 3 bases and J lost 4; bases outside the gene matches: 5. CDR3 coding DNA: TGTGCCAGCAGCGCGGGAGGTGGCCCAGATACGCAGTATTTT. The encoded protein is CASSAGGGPDTQYF.

This clonotype appeared a few times. The chain couples TRBV11-2 to TRBJ2-1; possibly TRBD2 for D (5 bases). The CDR3 has 14 amino acids. With 4 bases removed from V and 3 bases from J, the gap between germline ends came to 10 bases. Germline lookup yields CDR1 SGHAT and CDR2 FQNNGV. In DNA, the CDR3 is TGTGCCAGCAGCTCCGGGATGGGCTACAATGAGCAGTTCTTC. It yields the protein CASSSGMGYNEQFF.

This clonotype was counted only a few times. CDR3 in DNA: TGTGCCAGCAGCCCCGGGCAGGGGGCATTTGGTAACACTGAAGCTTTCTTT. It encodes CASSPGQGAFGNTEAFF. This chain connects TRBV12-3 or TRBV12-4 to TRBJ1-1; TRBD1 matches at 8 bases. The length of the CDR3 is 17 residues. The ends lost 6 bases at V and 2 bases at J; junction bases unmatched: 14.

This clonotype has only a few counts. The V gene is TRBV18, the J gene TRBJ2-1, with unresolved D. The CDR3 consists of 14 residues. Germline V lookup: CDR1 KGHSH, CDR2 LQKENI. The V and J ends lost 2 bases and 3 bases respectively, with 8 bases between them. CDR3 in amino acids: CASSPNQDYNEQFF. CDR3 nucleotide sequence: TGTGCCAGCTCACCAAACCAGGACTACAATGAGCAGTTCTTC.

J is TRBJ1-3 and V is TRBV4-3, with D possibly TRBD1 on 5 matching bases. Germline CDR1 is LGHNA and CDR2 is YSLEER. V was trimmed by 0 bases and J by 0 bases, leaving 9 bases between them. There are 16 residues in the CDR3. Here the CDR3 DNA reads TGCGCCAGCAGCCAAGATCAGGGTTCCTCTGGAAACACCATATATTTT. Translated: CASSQDQGSSGNTIYF.

This clonotype was seen a few times. The genes are TRBV9 and TRBJ2-1; D is possibly TRBD2 (6 bases). V was cut by 4 bases and J by 6 bases, with 17 bases left in between. CDR3 length equals 15 residues. Germline V gene data show CDR1 as SGDLS and CDR2 as YYNGEE. This chain's CDR3 is CASSLGGSSVNEQFF. CDR3 sequence (DNA): TGTGCCAGCAGCCTTGGGGGGAGTAGTGTCAATGAGCAGTTCTTC.